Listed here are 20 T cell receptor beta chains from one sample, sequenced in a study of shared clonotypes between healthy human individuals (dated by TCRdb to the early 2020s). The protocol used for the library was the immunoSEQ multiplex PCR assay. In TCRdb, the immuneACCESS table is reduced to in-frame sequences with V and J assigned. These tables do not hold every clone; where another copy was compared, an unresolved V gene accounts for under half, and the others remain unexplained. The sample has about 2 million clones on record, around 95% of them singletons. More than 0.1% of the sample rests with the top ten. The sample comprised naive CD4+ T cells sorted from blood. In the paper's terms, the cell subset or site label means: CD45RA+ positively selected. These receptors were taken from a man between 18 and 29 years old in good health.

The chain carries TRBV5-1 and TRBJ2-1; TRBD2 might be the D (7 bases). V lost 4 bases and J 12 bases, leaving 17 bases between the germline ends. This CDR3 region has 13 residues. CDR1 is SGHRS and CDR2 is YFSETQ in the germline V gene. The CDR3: CASSTGQGGAQFF. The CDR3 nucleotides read TGCGCCAGCAGCACAGGGCAGGGAGGGGCGCAGTTCTTC.

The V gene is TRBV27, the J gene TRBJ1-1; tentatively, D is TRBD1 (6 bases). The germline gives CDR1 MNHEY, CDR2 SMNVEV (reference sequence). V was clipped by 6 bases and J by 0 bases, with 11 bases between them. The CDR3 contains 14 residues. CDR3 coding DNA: TGTGCCAGCAGACAGGGACACTTGAACACTGAAGCTTTCTTT. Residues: CASRQGHLNTEAFF.

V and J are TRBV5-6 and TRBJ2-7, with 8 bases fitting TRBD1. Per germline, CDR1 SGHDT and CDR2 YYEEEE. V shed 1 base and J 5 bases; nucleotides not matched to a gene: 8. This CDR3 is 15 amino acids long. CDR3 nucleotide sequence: TGTGCCAGCAGCTTGTTCACCGGGACAGGACACGAGCAGTACTTC. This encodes CASSLFTGTGHEQYF. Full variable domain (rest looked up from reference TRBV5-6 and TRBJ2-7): DAGVTQSPTHLIKTRGQQVTLRCSPKSGHDTVSWYQQALGQGPQFIFQYYEEEERQRGNFPDRFSGHQFPNYSSELNVNALLLGDSALYLCASSLFTGTGHEQYFGPGTRLTVT.

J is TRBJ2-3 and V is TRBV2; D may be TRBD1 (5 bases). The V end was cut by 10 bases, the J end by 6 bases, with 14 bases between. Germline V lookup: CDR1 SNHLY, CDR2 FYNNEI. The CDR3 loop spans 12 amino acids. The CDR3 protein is CAITSGLDTQYF. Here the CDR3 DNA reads TGTGCCATTACCTCAGGGCTGGATACGCAGTATTTT.

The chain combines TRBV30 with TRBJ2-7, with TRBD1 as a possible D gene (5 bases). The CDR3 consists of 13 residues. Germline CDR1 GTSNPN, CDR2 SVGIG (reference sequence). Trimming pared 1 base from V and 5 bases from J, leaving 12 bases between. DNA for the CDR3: TGTGCCTGGAGTGGGGGCCGGCTGAACGAGCAGTACTTC. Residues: CAWSGGRLNEQYF.

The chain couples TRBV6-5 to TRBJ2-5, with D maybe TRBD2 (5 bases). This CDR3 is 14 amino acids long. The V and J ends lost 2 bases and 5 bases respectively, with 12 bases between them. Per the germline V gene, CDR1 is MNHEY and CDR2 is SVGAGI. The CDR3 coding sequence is TGTGCCAGCAGTTACGAGCGTCCGGGGGAGACCCAGTACTTC. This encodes CASSYERPGETQYF.

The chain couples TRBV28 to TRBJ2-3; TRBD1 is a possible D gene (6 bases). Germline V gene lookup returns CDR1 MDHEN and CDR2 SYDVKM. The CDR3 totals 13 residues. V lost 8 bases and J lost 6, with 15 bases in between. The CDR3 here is CASGNTGPDTQYF. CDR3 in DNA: TGTGCCAGCGGAAACACAGGGCCCGATACGCAGTATTTT.

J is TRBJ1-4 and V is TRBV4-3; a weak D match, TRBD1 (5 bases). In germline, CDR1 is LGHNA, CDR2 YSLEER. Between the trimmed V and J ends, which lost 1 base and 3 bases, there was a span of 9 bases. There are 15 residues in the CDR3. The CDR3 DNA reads TGCGCCAGCAGCCAAGTTTCAGGGCCTAATGAAAAACTGTTTTTT. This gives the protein CASSQVSGPNEKLFF.

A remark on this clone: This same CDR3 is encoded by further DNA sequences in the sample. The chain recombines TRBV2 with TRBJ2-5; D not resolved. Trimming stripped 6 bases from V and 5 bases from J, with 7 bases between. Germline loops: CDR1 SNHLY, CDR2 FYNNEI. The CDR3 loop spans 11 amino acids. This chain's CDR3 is CASSEVETQYF. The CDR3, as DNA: TGTGCCAGCAGCGAGGTCGAGACCCAGTACTTC.

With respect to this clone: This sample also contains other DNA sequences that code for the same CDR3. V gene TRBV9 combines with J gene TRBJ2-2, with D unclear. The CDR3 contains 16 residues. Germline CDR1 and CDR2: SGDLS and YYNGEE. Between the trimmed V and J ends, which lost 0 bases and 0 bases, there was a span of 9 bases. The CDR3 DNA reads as TGTGCCAGCAGCGTAGATGGCGGATCGAACACCGGGGAGCTGTTTTTT. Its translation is CASSVDGGSNTGELFF.

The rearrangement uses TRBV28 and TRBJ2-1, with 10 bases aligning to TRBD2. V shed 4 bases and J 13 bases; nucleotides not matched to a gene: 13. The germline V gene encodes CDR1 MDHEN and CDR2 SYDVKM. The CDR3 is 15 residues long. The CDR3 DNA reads TGTGCCAGCAGTTCGCCAAAGAGGATAGCGGGGGGACAGTTCTTC. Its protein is CASSSPKRIAGGQFF.

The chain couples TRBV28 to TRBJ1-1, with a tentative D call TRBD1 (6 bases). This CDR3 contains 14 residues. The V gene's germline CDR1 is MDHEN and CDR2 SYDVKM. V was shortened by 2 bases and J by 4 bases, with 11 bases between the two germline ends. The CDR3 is CASSLITGSTEAFF. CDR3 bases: TGTGCCAGCAGTTTAATAACAGGGTCCACTGAAGCTTTCTTT.

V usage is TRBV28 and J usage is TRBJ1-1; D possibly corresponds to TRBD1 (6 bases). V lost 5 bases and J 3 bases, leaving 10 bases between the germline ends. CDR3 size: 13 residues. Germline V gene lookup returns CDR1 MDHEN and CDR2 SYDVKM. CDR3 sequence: CASSPGQYTEAFF. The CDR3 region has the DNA TGTGCCAGCAGTCCCGGACAGTACACTGAAGCTTTCTTT.

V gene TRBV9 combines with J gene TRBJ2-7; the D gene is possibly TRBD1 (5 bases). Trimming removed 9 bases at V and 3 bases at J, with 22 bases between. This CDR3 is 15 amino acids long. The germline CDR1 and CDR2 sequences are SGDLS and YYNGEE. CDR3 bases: TGTGCCACCCTTCCGACAGTGTTTCGGAACTACGAGCAGTACTTC. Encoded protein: CATLPTVFRNYEQYF.

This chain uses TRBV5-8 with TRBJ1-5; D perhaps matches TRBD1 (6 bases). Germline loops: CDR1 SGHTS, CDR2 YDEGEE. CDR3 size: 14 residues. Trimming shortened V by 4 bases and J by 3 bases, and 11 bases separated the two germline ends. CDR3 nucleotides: TGTGCCAGCAGCGTATACAGGGACAATCAGCCCCAGCATTTT. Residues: CASSVYRDNQPQHF.

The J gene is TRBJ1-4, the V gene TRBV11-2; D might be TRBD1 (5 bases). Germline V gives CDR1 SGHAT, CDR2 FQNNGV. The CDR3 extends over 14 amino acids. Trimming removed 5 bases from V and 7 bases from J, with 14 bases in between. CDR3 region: CASSNQGVGEKLFF. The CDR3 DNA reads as TGTGCCAGCAGCAATCAGGGTGTAGGTGAAAAACTGTTTTTT.

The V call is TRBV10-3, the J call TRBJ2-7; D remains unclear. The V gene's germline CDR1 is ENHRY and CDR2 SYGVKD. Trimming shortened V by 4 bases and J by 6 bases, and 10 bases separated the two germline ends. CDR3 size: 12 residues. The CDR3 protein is CAISVEALEQYF. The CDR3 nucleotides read TGTGCCATCAGTGTAGAGGCCCTCGAGCAGTACTTC.

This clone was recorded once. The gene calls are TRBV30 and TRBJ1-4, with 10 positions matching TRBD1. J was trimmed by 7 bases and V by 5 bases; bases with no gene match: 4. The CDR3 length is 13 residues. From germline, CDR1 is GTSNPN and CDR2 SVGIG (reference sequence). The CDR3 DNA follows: TGTGCCTGGGACAGGGGGCGACGTGAAAAACTGTTTTTT. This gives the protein CAWDRGRREKLFF.

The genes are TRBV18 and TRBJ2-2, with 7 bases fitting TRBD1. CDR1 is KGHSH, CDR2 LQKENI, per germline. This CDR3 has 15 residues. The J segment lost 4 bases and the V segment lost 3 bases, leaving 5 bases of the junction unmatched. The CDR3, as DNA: TGTGCCAGCTCACCCGGGACAGCCGGCACCGGGGAGCTGTTTTTT. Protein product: CASSPGTAGTGELFF.

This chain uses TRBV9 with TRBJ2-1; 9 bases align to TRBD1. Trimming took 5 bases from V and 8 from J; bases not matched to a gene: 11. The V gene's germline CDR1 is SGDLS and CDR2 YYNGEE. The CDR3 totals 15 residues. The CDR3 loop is CASSAGTGYLYEQFF. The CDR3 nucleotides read TGTGCCAGCAGTGCCGGGACAGGGTATTTGTATGAGCAGTTCTTC. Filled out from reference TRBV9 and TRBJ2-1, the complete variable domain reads DSGVTQTPKHLITATGQRVTLRCSPRSGDLSVYWYQQSLDQGLQFLIQYYNGEERAKGNILERFSAQQFPDLHSELNLSSLELGDSALYFCASSAGTGYLYEQFFGPGTRLTVL.